Presented here are 18 T cell receptor beta chains from one specimen sequenced in a study of spatial heterogeneity in lung cancer. TCRdb reanalysed the 5' RACE reads using MiXCR and keeps one entry per CDR3 protein. The sample consists of about 82,000 distinct CDR3 sequences, around 13% of them appearing once. Described time point: sample taken at primary tumor resection. Extraction of whole RNA from tumor, nontumor lung or frozen PBMC preceded unsorted sequencing. The starting material was PBMCs, obtained at surgery. Every receptor here comes from a male donor with early-stage non-small cell lung cancer.

This clonotype was seen more than once but under ten times. The gene calls are TRBV29-1 and TRBJ2-1; D is undetermined. Trimming pared 1 base from V and 5 bases from J, leaving 9 bases between. CDR1 SQVTM and CDR2 ANQGSEA come from the germline V gene. The CDR3 is 13 amino acids. The DNA for the CDR3 is TGCAGCGTTGAAGTGACAACGAACAATGAGCAGTTCTTC. Translated: CSVEVTTNNEQFF.

The chain has TRBV2 and TRBJ1-2, with 7 bases matching TRBD1. The CDR3 contains 15 residues. With V trimmed by 3 bases and J by 6 bases, 10 bases remained unmatched. Looked up from germline, CDR1 is SNHLY and CDR2 is FYNNEI. The CDR3: CASSEAGRGLDGYTF. The CDR3 bases are TGTGCCAGCAGTGAGGCGGGGAGGGGGCTGGATGGCTACACCTTC.

This clonotype was observed a handful of times. Compared with germline, one end of the junction differs, possibly owing to a read error. The CDR3 DNA sequence: TGTGCCAGCAGTGAATACGGGCAGTACTTC. Residues: CASSEYGQYF. V is TRBV25-1 and J is TRBJ2-7, with D unresolved. The CDR3 totals 10 residues. CDR1 is MGHDK and CDR2 is SYGVNS in the germline V gene.

This clonotype came up many times. J is TRBJ2-7 and V is TRBV7-3; 9 positions agree with TRBD2. The V gene's germline CDR1 is SGHTA and CDR2 FQGTGA. The trim removed 2 bases at V and 2 bases at J, leaving 4 bases unmatched. CDR3 length: 15 amino acids. The CDR3 DNA is TGTGCCAGCAGCTTAGTACTAGCGGGCACCTACGAGCAGTACTTC. Protein: CASSLVLAGTYEQYF.

The CDR3 DNA sequence: TGTGCCAGCAGTCCAGCATCGGGCCCCCGAGGCGCTGAAGCTTTCTTT. The encoded protein is CASSPASGPRGAEAFF. This rearrangement joins TRBV12-3 or TRBV12-4 to TRBJ1-1; D is unclear. The V gene lost 5 bases and the J gene lost 6 bases, with 22 bases spanning the gap. This CDR3 has 16 amino acids.

By share of the sample, this clonotype is medium-sized. The rearrangement joins TRBV6-2 or TRBV6-3 to TRBJ1-2, with 10 bases lining up with TRBD1. CDR1 and CDR2 (germline): MNHEY, SVGEGT. The CDR3 runs to 15 residues. The V gene end was trimmed by 3 bases and the J gene end by 1 base; junction bases not matched to a gene: 2. The CDR3: CASSYRTGGNYGYTF. The CDR3 DNA reads as TGTGCCAGCAGTTATCGGACAGGGGGTAACTATGGCTACACCTTC.

The chain carries TRBV3-1 and TRBJ2-1; the D is unclear. V gave up 0 bases and J gave up 4 bases, with 7 bases separating them. The CDR3 length is 14 residues. Looked up from germline, CDR1 is LGHDT and CDR2 is YNNKEL (reference sequence). The CDR3 sequence: CASSQDDLYNEQFF. In nucleotides, the CDR3 is TGTGCCAGCAGCCAAGATGACTTATACAATGAGCAGTTCTTC.

The V and J genes are TRBV3-1 and TRBJ1-2; no clear D. This CDR3 region has 16 residues. The V gene lost 1 base and the J gene lost 5 bases, with 17 bases spanning the gap. Germline assignment: CDR1 LGHDT and CDR2 YNNKEL (reference sequence). The CDR3 here is CASSQAVSRPLYGYTF. The CDR3 coding sequence is TGTGCCAGCAGCCAAGCGGTCTCGAGGCCCCTATATGGCTACACCTTC.

In its sample, this clonotype was seen a few times. This sequence joins TRBV20-1 and TRBJ2-5; D is possibly TRBD1 or TRBD2 (6 bases each). Trimming left V 6 bases short and J 5 bases short, with 13 bases between. The germline gives CDR1 DFQATT, CDR2 SNEGSKA (reference sequence). The CDR3 spans 12 residues. CDR3 region: CSAPGASETQYF. The CDR3 coding sequence is TGCAGTGCGCCGGGGGCGAGCGAGACCCAGTACTTC.

This clonotype was found a few times. The V gene is TRBV7-2, the J gene TRBJ2-5, with a weak D call TRBD1 (6 bases). This CDR3 is 15 amino acids long. Trimming shortened V by 5 bases and J by 3 bases, and 16 bases separated the two germline ends. From germline, CDR1 is SGHTA and CDR2 FQGNSA. The CDR3 DNA follows: TGTGCCAGCAGCACATTCACAGGGAGAGAAGAGACCCAGTACTTC. This codes for CASSTFTGREETQYF.

The genes are TRBV7-8 and TRBJ1-5; TRBD1 agrees at 7 bases. The CDR3 loop spans 14 amino acids. Germline CDR1 is SGHVS and CDR2 is FQNEAQ. V dropped 6 bases and J dropped 4; count of bases not matched to a gene: 6. The CDR3 region has the DNA TGTGCCAGCAGTGGAGGACAGGAGAATCAGCCCCAGCATTTT. As protein: CASSGGQENQPQHF. Supplemented by reference TRBV7-8 and TRBJ1-5, the full variable domain reads GAGVSQSPRYKVAKRGQDVALRCDPISGHVSLFWYQQALGQGPEFLTYFQNEAQLDKSGLPSDRFFAERPEGSVSTLKIQRTQQEDSAVYLCASSGGQENQPQHFGDGTRLSIL.

This clonotype has just a few counts. The chain carries TRBV29-1 and TRBJ1-2; no reliable D call. CDR1 is SQVTM and CDR2 is ANQGSEA in the germline V gene. The V and J ends lost 2 bases and 6 bases respectively, with 7 bases between them. This CDR3 comprises 11 residues. The CDR3 nucleotides are TGCAGCGTTGAAAACTTAAATGGCTACACCTTC. Protein sequence: CSVENLNGYTF.

The chain has TRBV19 and TRBJ1-5; 8 bases match TRBD1. The CDR3 has 16 amino acids. V was clipped by 5 bases and J by 4 bases; unmatched bases: 10. CDR1 is LNHDA and CDR2 is SQIVND in the germline V gene (reference sequence). CDR3 in DNA: TGTGCCAGTAGTGTCGACAGGGGCAGGGGAAATCAGCCCCAGCATTTT. It codes for CASSVDRGRGNQPQHF.

This clonotype was counted between two and nine times. The V call is TRBV19, the J call TRBJ1-5; 10 bases agree with TRBD1. Germline CDR1 and CDR2: LNHDA and SQIVND (reference sequence). V shed 5 bases, J shed 5 bases, and the junction held 6 bases outside the gene matches. The CDR3 length is 15 residues. The CDR3 is CASSPDRGLDQPQHF. The DNA for the CDR3 is TGTGCCAGTAGTCCTGACAGGGGGCTTGATCAGCCCCAGCATTTT.

The chain couples TRBV11-2 to TRBJ2-1, with TRBD2 matching over 15 bases. V gave up 5 bases and J gave up 3 bases; unmatched junction bases: 8. Germline lookup yields CDR1 SGHAT and CDR2 FQNNGV. This CDR3 has 18 residues. The CDR3 region is CASSPGLAGGPSYNEQFF. The DNA for the CDR3 is TGTGCCAGCAGCCCAGGACTAGCGGGAGGGCCGAGCTACAATGAGCAGTTCTTC.

The chain combines TRBV7-3 with TRBJ2-1; D gene uncertain. Germline values: CDR1 SGHTA, CDR2 FQGTGA. Trimming removed 0 bases at V and 10 bases at J, with 7 bases between. The CDR3 is made up of 12 amino acids. The CDR3 bases are TGTGCCAGCAGCTTAACGGCTGACGAGCAGTTCTTC. The encoded protein is CASSLTADEQFF.

V usage is TRBV4-2 and J usage is TRBJ1-5; D unclear. CDR1 LGHNA and CDR2 YNFKEQ come from the germline V gene. This CDR3 has 15 amino acids. Trimming took off 0 bases at V and 3 bases at J, with 9 bases between the two ends. The CDR3 loop is CASSQDRNSNQPQHF. The CDR3 bases are TGTGCCAGCAGCCAAGATCGAAACTCCAATCAGCCCCAGCATTTT.

This clonotype was observed a few times. The rearrangement joins TRBV5-1 to TRBJ1-2; D gene unclear. Trimming left V 1 base short and J 4 bases short, with 8 bases between. The germline V gene encodes CDR1 SGHRS and CDR2 YFSETQ. The CDR3 runs 13 residues. This CDR3 reads CASSLTETYGYTF. The CDR3 nucleotides are TGCGCCAGCAGCTTGACGGAAACCTATGGCTACACCTTC.